This T cell receptor (beta chain) was found in a study of cytomegalovirus exposure and HLA in healthy donors (TCRdb year 2017). General notes on the study: According to an earlier analysis of 550 to 750 of the donors, some 170 million T cells yielded 90 million to 140 million unique TCR beta sequences and around 300 Gb of sequence data. The T cell repertoires of some 700 subjects were profiled by immunosequencing and related to cytomegalovirus serostatus. The number of typed donors differed by locus: about 620-630 for A, B, C, DRB1 and DQB1; 522 for DQA1; fewer than 610 for DPA1; and approximately 450 for DPB1. The study was designed to test whether signatures of past pathogen exposure could be identified by cataloging public T cell receptors. Genome-wide SNP genotypes for about 60% of the 666 donors were used in a later genetic analysis, which treated that subset as a discovery cohort. The later analysis used no new phenotypic data to find candidate immune exposures, relying instead on TCR beta sequences and their occurrence across donors. Because of strong linkage in the cohort, four to six DR-DQ haplotypes were treated as single units for association and clustering. Of the roughly 410 genotyped donors, approximately 81% were placed in the genetic ancestry cluster associated with self-reported Caucasian donors. Both class I and class II loci were covered by HLA typing, at four-digit resolution. Along with the approximately 700-subject first cohort, a separate validation cohort of 120 different subjects was used. The study combined high-throughput TCR immunosequencing, statistical association of individual TCRs with disease status, and machine learning to predict cytomegalovirus infection status. Among around 400 genotyped donors of the cohort, an average of around 250,000 unique TCR beta nucleotide sequences was sequenced per donor, of which about 18% were non-productive. An earlier analysis of around 640 of the donors used high-throughput TCR beta sequencing to judge whether each TCR beta V gene segment behaved as functional or pseudogenic. In a later analysis, previously published TCR beta repertoires from several hundred donors were re-analyzed and high-resolution HLA genotyping was added so that TCR occurrence patterns could be studied. Every discovery cohort repertoire had been produced on one sequencing platform. Donor age, sex, ethnicity and CMV serostatus were collected together with the repertoire data. Roughly 300 gigabases of sequencing data and approximately 91 million unique TCR sequences made up an early release that covered some 640 HLA-typed donors.

The cysteine opens and the phenylalanine closes a CDR3 of 15 amino acids. The entry retains the CDR3 DNA only, 45 bases that are in frame from base 1. The germline ends are 16 bases apart after V is trimmed by 7 bases and J by 3 bases. Sequences SNHLY (CDR1) and FYNNEI (CDR2) are obtained from the germline V gene. Libraries were constructed by the immunoSEQ multiplex PCR assay. For the multiplex PCR, a mixture combining 60 forward primers for TCR Vbeta segments and 13 reverse primers for TCR Jbeta segments was used. The CDR3 region of rearranged TCR beta genes was amplified from genomic DNA with a multiplex PCR assay. The amplified TCR beta libraries were sequenced on the Illumina HiSeq System as 87-base-pair reads. The study's processing was this. A later analysis tallied tens of millions of unique TCR beta chains across the 650 to 750 repertoires, and approximately 9.9 million of those chains were shared by two or more donors. Raw reads were error-corrected and collapsed into unique sequences with a nearest-neighbor algorithm that merged closely related sequences to remove PCR and sequencing errors. V, D and J gene segments were assigned by aligning CDR3 sequences to IMGT reference sequences. For a sequence to be retained, at least a six-nucleotide match to both a V gene segment and a J gene segment was required. A rearrangement was called productive if the CDR3 had no stop codons and remained in frame with V and J, and every other rearrangement was called non-productive. CDR3 was defined by IMGT convention, running from the second conserved V-encoded cysteine to the conserved J-encoded phenylalanine. In an earlier analysis of approximately 590 of the donors, sequences lacking an unambiguous match to a single V gene segment were excluded. In an earlier analysis of some 590 of the donors, a V segment was called functional when productive rearrangements were above 56.7%, and segregating when the standard deviation between donors exceeded 5%. A statistical classification framework was built for diagnosing cytomegalovirus status from the catalog of TCR beta chain sequences. A later analysis assigned V and J genes by comparing TCR nucleotide sequences with IMGT/GENE-DB human TR gene sequences. A later analysis assigned CDR3 sequences and most-parsimonious VDJ recombination scenarios with the TCRdist pipeline. A later analysis defined each TCR beta chain by its CDR3 amino acid sequence plus V-gene family, and excluded reads lacking a unique V-gene family. To address suspected cross-contamination and a sequencing artifact, a later analysis removed approximately 600 highly shared, low-generation-probability nucleotide sequences. For each public chain, a later analysis derived a clonal expansion index from normalized ranks of inferred template counts within each repertoire. In a later analysis, generation probabilities were computed using a VDJ recombination model fitted to out-of-frame rearrangements, and the results were checked against IGoR. A later analysis scored TCR-TCR, TCR-HLA and TCR-CMV co-occurrence with hypergeometric tests, applying a repertoire-size bias correction to TCR pairs. False discovery rates were estimated in a later analysis by permuting HLA or CMV assignments 20 times. In a later analysis, co-occurring TCRs were grouped using DBSCAN, with TCRdist sequence similarity added in when clustering inside HLA-allele-positive subsets. Repertoires with fewer than 30,000 or more than 120,000 public chains, plus five repertoires with anomalous nucleotide sharing, were excluded from co-occurrence clustering. What TCRdb holds here is the immuneACCESS table cut down to in-frame rearrangements. Part of the clones is not present; checked against another copy, under half of the missing clones reflect an unresolved V gene, and the others are unexplained. V, J and clone size are taken as reported in that table, and D and trimming were inferred from the DNA itself. The sample table holds 110,000 to 150,000 clones, of which 65% to 90% were seen once. The top ten clones comprise less than 1.5% of the sample.

In total, fewer than 750 healthy bone marrow donors made up the cohort. All cohort members were sampled while nominally healthy, although unrecorded immune exposures were likely present. The donor was CMV seronegative and was included in the group of several hundred seronegative cohort members. A peripheral blood sample was collected from each donor, and TCR beta sequencing was performed on peripheral blood mononuclear cells. Genomic DNA extraction from the blood cell samples was performed with the Qiagen DNeasy Blood Extraction Kit. Overall study outcomes, separate from this receptor: In an earlier analysis of a few hundred of the donors, most TCR beta V segments were observed in productive rearrangements about 87% or about 30% of the time, broadly matching IMGT annotations. Some IMGT-functional V segments, including TRBV6-2 and TRBV6-3, could not be distinguished by the 87-base-pair reads and were therefore excluded. In a later analysis, TCR association rates were found to vary across HLA loci, with the most associated TCRs seen for DRB1 alleles and the fewest for HLA-C alleles. HLA typing was unavailable for some donors at each locus, so association tests used only the typed subset. A cluster of highly shared sequence variants was judged likely to be a technical artifact of the sequencing pipeline. A total of 164 TCR beta chains were listed by the study as associated with cytomegalovirus. A further reported finding was that TCR beta sequences accurately predicted the HLA-A and HLA-B alleles for most subjects in the first cohort. The classifier was reported to diagnose cytomegalovirus status with high specificity and sensitivity in both the original cohort and the validation cohort. Presence/absence analyses assumed roughly uniform sequencing depth across donors, an assumption that may not hold. Because counts were too low, roughly 18 rarely observed V segments, including chromosome 9 orphons, were left out of the earlier analysis of 587 of the donors. A later analysis associated some 17,000 TCR beta sequences with specific HLA alleles at a false discovery rate of 0.05. Linkage disequilibrium might explain the correlated functional status among segregating V segments, but an unknown experimental factor could not be ruled out. This cohort had only TCR beta chains sequenced, and the lack of alpha or paired-chain data limited which features could be detected. When HLA alleles, especially DR and DQ, strongly co-occurred, attributing TCR associations to individual alleles was difficult. Most TCR sequences were seen in very few donors, while some public TCRs were found in many individuals. For the cohort, immune exposure information was limited to CMV serostatus. A later genetic analysis associated a missense DCLRE1C variant with V-gene and J-gene trimming of TCR beta chains, and an independent cohort replicated the association. Compared with equally common non-associated chains, HLA-associated TCR beta chains in a later analysis were more clonally expanded and had lower generation probabilities. In a later genetic analysis, fewer N-insertions in productive TCRs were reported among donors in an Asian-associated ancestry cluster than the roughly 640-donor mean. In a later analysis, most CMV-associated TCR beta chains were found to appear HLA-restricted, with HLA associations seemingly driven largely by CMV exposure. The authors suggested that the approach could potentially be generalized to other disease states and immunological phenotypes. Several of the top co-occurrence clusters appeared to be linked to parvovirus B19, influenza, CMV and Epstein-Barr virus, according to a later analysis. In vitro tests confirmed that a few of the cytomegalovirus-associated TCR beta chains recognize cytomegalovirus antigens.

Points on this clone: Its antigen has not been determined. Qualities for individual bases were not recorded, and no much larger clone is one base off.

The specimen was PBMCs. This chain is built from TRBV2 and TRBJ2-1; the D gene is possibly TRBD1, with 5 bases matching. This receptor was taken from a female donor in good health and CMV-seronegative. The bases are TGTGCCAGCACCCTGCAGAGTAGGGGCTACAATGAGCAGTTCTTC. Translated, this is CASTLQSRGYNEQFF.